This passage covers 24 T cell receptor beta chains from one sample sequenced in a study of ipilimumab plus nivolumab after autologous stem cell transplantation. Assay: immunoSEQ multiplex PCR; the TCRdb copy retains only in-frame clones and omits some. The sample includes tens of thousands of clones, 85% to 90% of them seen just once. The source material was PBMCs, sampled in a trial of ipilimumab plus nivolumab as post-transplant consolidation. These receptors came from a male donor with diffuse large B-cell lymphoma.

The V call is TRBV5-5, the J call TRBJ1-4; TRBD1 aligns across 10 bases. The trim removed 5 bases at V and 6 bases at J, leaving 7 bases unmatched. CDR1 SGHKS and CDR2 YYEKEE come from the germline V gene (reference sequence). This CDR3 is 15 amino acids long. DNA of the CDR3: TGTGCCAGCAGTTATTTTGGACAGGGGGATGAAAAACTGTTTTTT. It is translated as CASSYFGQGDEKLFF.

The chain is built from TRBV18 and TRBJ1-4; D gene ambiguous. Trimming removed 6 bases at V and 4 bases at J, with 9 bases between. Germline V CDR1 and CDR2: KGHSH, LQKENI. The CDR3 extends over 13 amino acids. Here the CDR3 reads CASSRDFNEKLFF. The CDR3 DNA is TGTGCCAGCTCCCGGGATTTTAATGAAAAACTGTTTTTT.

This CDR3 is CASSYTPTYEQYF. The CDR3, as DNA: TGTGCCAGCAGTTATACACCAACCTACGAGCAGTACTTC. The chain uses TRBV2 and TRBJ2-7; D unclear. V was cut by 5 bases and J by 2 bases, with 10 bases left in between. The CDR3 runs to 13 residues. The germline V gene has CDR1 SNHLY and CDR2 FYNNEI.

This clone was counted once. The chain links TRBV19 to TRBJ1-2, with TRBD1 matching over 8 bases. The J segment lost 6 bases and the V segment lost 7 bases, leaving 4 bases of the junction unmatched. This CDR3 is 12 amino acids long. CDR1 is LNHDA, CDR2 SQIVND, per germline (reference sequence). CDR3 sequence (DNA): TGTGCCAGTACCGAGGACAGGGATGGCTACACCTTC. Translated, it gives CASTEDRDGYTF.

This chain joins TRBV7-9 and TRBJ2-5; D is unclear. Germline loops: CDR1 SEHNR, CDR2 FQNEAQ (reference sequence). V was trimmed by 4 bases and J by 3 bases, leaving 18 bases between them. The CDR3 totals 16 residues. In DNA, the CDR3 is TGTGCCAGCAGCTCCTCAACTTTGACTGGCAAAGAGACCCAGTACTTC. Translating it yields CASSSSTLTGKETQYF. The variable domain in full, with the rest retrieved from reference TRBV7-9 and TRBJ2-5, is DTGVSQNPRHKITKRGQNVTFRCDPISEHNRLYWYRQTLGQGPEFLTYFQNEAQLEKSRLLSDRFSAERPKGSFSTLEIQRTEQGDSAMYLCASSSSTLTGKETQYFGPGTRLLVL.

The chain recombines TRBV7-6 with TRBJ2-2; TRBD2 matches 13 bases. This CDR3 comprises 16 residues. Germline lookup yields CDR1 SGHVS and CDR2 FNYEAQ. The V segment lost 5 bases and the J segment 1 base; nucleotides outside the gene matches: 1. This chain's CDR3 is CASSRTSGGNTGELFF. DNA of the CDR3: TGTGCCAGCAGCCGGACTAGCGGGGGGAACACCGGGGAGCTGTTTTTT.

A few counts support this clone. The rearrangement uses TRBV7-3 and TRBJ1-5; no reliable D call. Germline CDR1 and CDR2: SGHTA and FQGTGA. V was shortened by 7 bases and J by 7 bases, with 8 bases between the two germline ends. The CDR3 has 11 amino acids. The CDR3 DNA is TGTGCCAGCAATAGAAACCAGCCCCAGCATTTT. Translating it yields CASNRNQPQHF.

This clone occurred a few times. The J gene is TRBJ1-5, the V gene TRBV10-2; 8 positions match TRBD1. CDR1 and CDR2 from the germline V gene are WSHSY and SAAADI. Trimming took 4 bases from V and 7 from J; bases not matched to a gene: 3. The CDR3 extends over 13 amino acids. The CDR3 DNA sequence: TGCGCCAGCAGTGGGGACAGGTTCCAGCCCCAGCATTTT. Amino acid sequence: CASSGDRFQPQHF.

This chain connects TRBV7-6 to TRBJ2-2; 12 bases fit TRBD2. The CDR3 extends over 16 amino acids. V trimming: 3 bases; J trimming: 5 bases; junction bases outside the gene matches: 4. Germline CDR1 and CDR2: SGHVS and FNYEAQ. Written as DNA, the CDR3 is TGTGCCAGCAGCTTTACGACTAGCGGGGGTACCGGGGAGCTGTTTTTT. It encodes CASSFTTSGGTGELFF.

The genes are TRBV18 and TRBJ2-5, with TRBD1 matching 7 bases. The ends lost 3 bases at V and 2 bases at J; junction bases unmatched: 0. The CDR3 is 13 residues long. CDR1 is KGHSH, CDR2 LQKENI, per germline. The chain's CDR3 is CASSPGQQETQYF. The CDR3 region has the DNA TGTGCCAGCTCACCGGGACAGCAAGAGACCCAGTACTTC.

This clone was picked up one time. The genes are TRBV9 and TRBJ2-7, with 7 bases identical to TRBD1. Trimming removed 3 bases from V and 3 bases from J; junction bases left unmatched: 3. The CDR3 runs 13 residues. In germline, CDR1 is SGDLS, CDR2 YYNGEE. CDR3 coding DNA: TGTGCCAGCAGCGAAGGGGGCAGCTACGAGCAGTACTTC. It yields the protein CASSEGGSYEQYF.

The chain employs TRBV18 and TRBJ1-5; D ambiguous. This CDR3 region has 13 residues. Trimming shortened V by 5 bases and J by 3 bases, and 8 bases separated the two germline ends. The germline CDR1 and CDR2 sequences are KGHSH and LQKENI. DNA of the CDR3: TGTGCCAGCTCAACCGGGAACAATCAGCCCCAGCATTTT. This encodes CASSTGNNQPQHF.

Here the CDR3 reads CASSLDWAGNSPLHF. The CDR3, as DNA: TGTGCCAGCAGCTTGGATTGGGCAGGGAATTCACCCCTCCACTTT. V gene TRBV5-8 combines with J gene TRBJ1-6, with D perhaps TRBD1 (5 bases). CDR1 SGHTS and CDR2 YDEGEE come from the germline V gene. The CDR3 is 15 residues long. V was pared by 0 bases and J by 7 bases, with 11 bases between.

This chain uses TRBV5-1 with TRBJ2-5; TRBD2 matches at 10 bases. Germline V gene lookup returns CDR1 SGHRS and CDR2 YFSETQ. CDR3 length: 16 residues. The trim removed 5 bases at V and 4 bases at J, leaving 11 bases unmatched. The DNA for the CDR3 is TGCGCCAGCAGTCGGTCTAGCGGGGGCCCACGAGAGACCCAGTACTTC. Amino acids: CASSRSSGGPRETQYF.

This clone has just a few counts. The chain carries TRBV7-2 and TRBJ1-6, with D maybe TRBD1 (5 bases). Germline loops: CDR1 SGHTA, CDR2 FQGNSA. The CDR3 totals 12 residues. V gave up 4 bases and J gave up 7 bases, with 5 bases separating them. The CDR3 DNA reads as TGTGCCAGCAGCTGGGGGAATTCACCCCTCCACTTT. Its protein is CASSWGNSPLHF.

The CDR3 bases are TGTGCCAGCAGCTCCGGGACGGCCACCGGGGAGCTGTTTTTT. It yields the protein CASSSGTATGELFF. The chain has TRBV7-6 and TRBJ2-2; D tentatively reads TRBD1 or TRBD2 (5 bases each). This CDR3 has 14 amino acids. The V and J ends lost 4 bases and 4 bases respectively, with 10 bases between them. Germline loops: CDR1 SGHVS, CDR2 FNYEAQ. The whole variable domain, remainder taken from reference TRBV7-6 and TRBJ2-2, is GAGVSQSPRYKVTKRGQDVALRCDPISGHVSLYWYRQALGQGPEFLTYFNYEAQQDKSGLPNDRFSAERPEGSISTLTIQRTEQRDSAMYRCASSSGTATGELFFGEGSRLTVL.

The chain recombines TRBV19 with TRBJ1-2, with a tentative D call TRBD1 (6 bases). V was pared by 11 bases and J by 4 bases, with 23 bases between. The germline V gene encodes CDR1 LNHDA and CDR2 SQIVND (reference sequence). This CDR3 has 15 amino acids. This CDR3 is CAGTRGGRGGYGYTF. Written as DNA, the CDR3 is TGTGCCGGTACCCGCGGGGGCAGGGGCGGCTATGGCTACACCTTC.

V and J are TRBV30 and TRBJ1-6; TRBD1 might be the D (5 bases). The germline V and J ends were trimmed by 6 bases and 9 bases, with 27 bases remaining between them. Germline V gene data show CDR1 as GTSNPN and CDR2 as SVGIG (reference sequence). The CDR3 length is 17 residues. Here the CDR3 reads CACMTSGTTGRSSPLHF. DNA of the CDR3: TGTGCCTGCATGACTTCCGGGACGACCGGGCGGAGTTCACCCCTCCACTTT.

The chain links TRBV19 to TRBJ2-2, with 9 bases that match TRBD2. CDR1 and CDR2 (germline): LNHDA, SQIVND (reference sequence). CDR3 length: 18 amino acids. The V segment lost 2 bases and the J segment 2 bases; nucleotides outside the gene matches: 9. The CDR3 bases are TGTGCCAGTAGTATACGGAGCGGGGGGACCTTAAACACCGGGGAGCTGTTTTTT. This sequence encodes CASSIRSGGTLNTGELFF.

The J gene is TRBJ1-4, the V gene TRBV5-1; 9 bases match TRBD1. CDR3 length: 16 residues. Germline CDR1 is SGHRS and CDR2 is YFSETQ. The V segment lost 4 bases and the J segment 1 base; nucleotides outside the gene matches: 5. The CDR3 nucleotides are TGCGCCAGCAGCAGCAACAGGGGGCGAACTAATGAAAAACTGTTTTTT. It encodes CASSSNRGRTNEKLFF.

The genes are TRBV15 and TRBJ2-1; possible D gene TRBD2, 6 bases. The V gene's germline CDR1 is LNHNV and CDR2 YYDKDF (reference sequence). This CDR3 is 16 amino acids long. V lost 1 base to trimming and J lost 7 bases, with 17 bases between them. In DNA form, the CDR3 reads TGTGCCACCAGCAGAGGTCGGGACTTACACCTAAATGAGCAGTTCTTC. Protein: CATSRGRDLHLNEQFF.

The chain joins TRBV19 to TRBJ1-2; D may be TRBD1 (5 bases). This CDR3 has 15 residues. Germline V lookup: CDR1 LNHDA, CDR2 SQIVND (reference sequence). V dropped 5 bases and J dropped 6 bases, with 19 bases sitting between them. CDR3 amino acids: CASSPLLHRTNGYTF. CDR3 nucleotides: TGTGCCAGTAGTCCCCTTCTCCACAGGACCAATGGCTACACCTTC.

The rearrangement joins TRBV6-6 to TRBJ2-1, with 8 bases matching TRBD2. CDR3 length equals 14 residues. Germline V gene lookup returns CDR1 MNHNY and CDR2 SVGAGI (reference sequence). The V segment lost 2 bases and the J segment 6 bases; nucleotides outside the gene matches: 3. The chain's CDR3 is CASSYQRGSNEQFF. CDR3 nucleotides: TGTGCCAGCAGTTACCAGCGGGGGTCCAATGAGCAGTTCTTC.

The V and J genes are TRBV4-3 and TRBJ2-3; possibly TRBD2 for D (5 bases). Germline CDR1 is LGHNA and CDR2 is YSLEER. This CDR3 spans 14 amino acids. The germline V and J ends were trimmed by 0 bases and 11 bases, with 15 bases remaining between them. In DNA, the CDR3 is TGCGCCAGCAGCCAAGATATCCCCGGCGCGGGGCAGTATTTT. This gives the protein CASSQDIPGAGQYF.